One sample yielded the 10 T cell receptor beta chains listed below, sequenced in a study of sequential checkpoint blockade in melanoma. Treatment specified: randomized to nivolumab then ipilimumab (arm A) or the reverse (arm B). Clones were sequenced by immunoSEQ multiplex PCR, and TCRdb holds only the in-frame ones, with some missing. The sample has some 40,000 clones, roughly 81% seen once; the top ten hold around 6%. The starting material was CD8+ T cells sorted from blood (inferred from file names), obtained from a patient given nivolumab and ipilimumab in sequence. Receptors originate from a human donor with melanoma.

This chain links TRBV19 with TRBJ2-6, with D maybe TRBD2 (5 bases). The CDR3 runs to 16 residues. Trimming stripped 0 bases from V and 1 base from J, with 7 bases between. CDR1 is LNHDA, CDR2 SQIVND, per germline (reference sequence). The CDR3 DNA is TGTGCCAGTAGTATAGATCCGGGATCTGGGGCCAACGTCCTGACTTTC. Amino acid sequence: CASSIDPGSGANVLTF.

The genes are TRBV6-1 and TRBJ1-1; D unresolved. Trimming removed 6 bases at V and 4 bases at J, with 15 bases between. The CDR3 consists of 14 residues. CDR1 and CDR2 (germline): MNHNS, SASEGT. The CDR3 sequence: CASSSDVGSTEAFF. The CDR3 DNA reads as TGTGCCAGCAGCTCCGACGTGGGGAGCACTGAAGCTTTCTTT.

By its share, this clone is large. The V and J genes are TRBV10-1 and TRBJ1-3, with TRBD1 as a possible D gene (6 bases). This CDR3 has 14 residues. Germline V gene sequence: CDR1 WNHNN, CDR2 SYGVQD (reference sequence). The V and J ends lost 9 bases and 7 bases respectively, with 19 bases between them. The CDR3 coding sequence is TGCGCCAGGGAGACAGGACCCCTCGGGAACACCATATATTTT. As protein: CARETGPLGNTIYF.

The rearrangement joins TRBV28 to TRBJ2-7, with D possibly matching TRBD1 (5 bases). V gave up 3 bases and J gave up 0 bases, with 12 bases separating them. CDR1 is MDHEN, CDR2 SYDVKM, per germline. This CDR3 comprises 15 residues. The CDR3 DNA sequence: TGTGCCAGCAGTTTTTTTACAGGTAGCTCCTACGAGCAGTACTTC. Its protein is CASSFFTGSSYEQYF.

The rearrangement joins TRBV5-1 to TRBJ2-5; no clear D. TRBJ2-7 matches the DNA end more closely, so the J call is doubtful. The germline gives CDR1 SGHRS, CDR2 YFSETQ. The CDR3 has 15 amino acids. CDR3 residues: CASSHPLWSSYEQYF. DNA for the CDR3: TGCGCCAGCAGCCATCCTCTTTGGAGCTCCTACGAGCAGTACTTC.

This clone was seen only once. The V and J genes are TRBV5-1 and TRBJ2-2; TRBD2 matches at 8 bases. J gave up 4 bases and V 0 bases, and 8 bases lay outside the gene matches. This CDR3 comprises 17 residues. From germline, CDR1 is SGHRS and CDR2 YFSETQ. The CDR3 DNA reads TGCGCCAGCAGCTTGGATGATAGCGGGGCCCTCACCGGGGAGCTGTTTTTT. Translating it yields CASSLDDSGALTGELFF.

V and J are TRBV7-2 and TRBJ2-5, with a weak D call TRBD2 (5 bases). CDR1 and CDR2 from the germline V gene are SGHTA and FQGNSA. The V end lost 5 bases, the J end lost 3 bases, and 10 bases lay between the germline ends. The CDR3 runs to 13 residues. The CDR3 nucleotides are TGTGCCAGCAGCCAAGGACTGGAAGAGACCCAGTACTTC. Amino acids: CASSQGLEETQYF.

This rearrangement joins TRBV27 to TRBJ1-5; D possibly corresponds to TRBD1 (5 bases). Germline CDR1 and CDR2: MNHEY and SMNVEV (reference sequence). Trimming left V 1 base short and J 1 base short, with 11 bases between. This CDR3 has 16 residues. The CDR3 is CASSLWGDSSNQPQHF. In DNA, the CDR3 is TGTGCCAGCAGTTTATGGGGCGACTCGAGCAATCAGCCCCAGCATTTT.

The V and J genes are TRBV7-9 and TRBJ2-7; a possible D gene is TRBD2 (5 bases). V lost 5 bases, J lost 0 bases, and 11 bases lay in between. CDR1 and CDR2 (germline): SEHNR, FQNEAQ (reference sequence). This CDR3 is 14 amino acids long. The CDR3 DNA follows: TGTGCCAGCAGCCATGGACTGACCTCCTACGAGCAGTACTTC. This translates into CASSHGLTSYEQYF.

The CDR3 DNA follows: TGTGCCAGCAGTTACTCGAGAAACATTCAGTACTTC. Amino acid sequence: CASSYSRNIQYF. The gene calls are TRBV28 and TRBJ2-4; D unclear. Per the germline V gene, CDR1 is MDHEN and CDR2 is SYDVKM. This CDR3 is built from 12 residues. V was trimmed by 4 bases and J by 6 bases, leaving 7 bases between them. The variable domain in full, completed from reference TRBV28 and TRBJ2-4, reads DVKVTQSSRYLVKRTGEKVFLECVQDMDHENMFWYRQDPGLGLRLIYFSYDVKMKEKGDIPEGYSVSREKKERFSLILESASTNQTSMYLCASSYSRNIQYFGAGTRLSVL.